Following are 30 T cell receptor beta chains from one sample sequenced in a study of blood T cell repertoires in COVID-19 (dated by TCRdb to 2019 to 2021). Libraries were prepared through the immunoSEQ multiplex PCR assay. TCRdb retrieved this table from immuneACCESS and kept in-frame rearrangements only. Not all clones are present; in checked studies, unresolved V genes account for under half, and no reason is known for the remainder. The sample profile shows about 120,000 clones; around 77% of them were found once. The leading ten clones occupy 7.9% of the sample. Sequenced sample: peripheral blood. The receptors here all came from a human donor in a cohort sampled during active COVID-19.

This clone has ten or more counts. This chain uses TRBV6-1 with TRBJ2-6; D remains ambiguous. Germline V gives CDR1 MNHNS, CDR2 SASEGT. The CDR3 is 15 amino acids. The V gene lost 1 base and the J gene lost 0 bases, with 4 bases spanning the gap. The chain's CDR3 is CASSEDSSGANVLTF. The CDR3, as DNA: TGTGCCAGCAGTGAAGACAGCTCTGGGGCCAACGTCCTGACTTTC.

This chain uses TRBV4-2 with TRBJ2-7; D gene unclear. The CDR3 consists of 16 residues. The germline V gene encodes CDR1 LGHNA and CDR2 YNFKEQ. V was trimmed by 4 bases and J by 0 bases, leaving 16 bases between them. CDR3 protein: CASSPTTRLSSYEQYF. Here the CDR3 DNA reads TGTGCCAGCAGCCCAACGACTCGATTGAGCTCCTACGAGCAGTACTTC.

The chain couples TRBV28 to TRBJ2-1; 8 nucleotides line up with TRBD1. Losses at the gene ends were 6 bases for V and 7 bases for J; bases not matched to a gene: 8. This CDR3 spans 14 amino acids. Germline V gene sequence: CDR1 MDHEN, CDR2 SYDVKM. CDR3 sequence: CASRQTGDGNEQFF. The CDR3 DNA follows: TGTGCCAGCAGACAGACAGGGGATGGGAATGAGCAGTTCTTC. The full variable domain, its missing parts supplied by reference TRBV28 and TRBJ2-1, is DVKVTQSSRYLVKRTGEKVFLECVQDMDHENMFWYRQDPGLGLRLIYFSYDVKMKEKGDIPEGYSVSREKKERFSLILESASTNQTSMYLCASRQTGDGNEQFFGPGTRLTVL.

V and J are TRBV6-6 and TRBJ2-7; D not certain. Germline values: CDR1 MNHNY, CDR2 SVGAGI (reference sequence). The CDR3 covers 13 residues. V shed 1 base and J shed 7 bases, with 11 bases lying between them. In DNA form, the CDR3 reads TGTGCCAGCAGTTACTTCCTGGAGTGGGAGCAGTACTTC. It specifies CASSYFLEWEQYF.

This chain connects TRBV11-3 to TRBJ2-7; the match to TRBD1 covers 7 bases. Germline V gives CDR1 SGHNT, CDR2 YENEEA. V lost 5 bases, J lost 6 bases, and 4 bases stayed unmatched. The CDR3 has 12 residues. The CDR3 nucleotides are TGTGCCAGCAGCCCGGGGACAGCCGAGCAGTACTTC. Its translation is CASSPGTAEQYF.

This clone was counted a few times. The rearrangement joins TRBV5-1 to TRBJ2-7, with a weak D call TRBD1 (5 bases). V was trimmed by 6 bases and J by 7 bases, leaving 17 bases between them. From germline, CDR1 is SGHRS and CDR2 YFSETQ. This CDR3 is 13 amino acids long. CDR3 amino acids: CASKSQGDWEQYF. CDR3 coding DNA: TGCGCCAGCAAGTCGCAGGGCGATTGGGAGCAGTACTTC. Together with reference TRBV5-1 and TRBJ2-7, the CDR3 gives the full variable domain: KAGVTQTPRYLIKTRGQQVTLSCSPISGHRSVSWYQQTPGQGLQFLFEYFSETQRNKGNFPGRFSGRQFSNSRSEMNVSTLELGDSALYLCASKSQGDWEQYFGPGTRLTVT.

This clone occurred once. V gene TRBV9 combines with J gene TRBJ1-1; the D is unclear. Germline-derived CDR1 and CDR2 are SGDLS and YYNGEE. This CDR3 contains 13 residues. Trimming cost V 4 bases and J 6 bases, with 13 bases left between them. The CDR3 DNA reads TGTGCCAGCAGCCCGACTGGGTTGGCTGAAGCTTTCTTT. It specifies CASSPTGLAEAFF.

The chain joins TRBV5-1 to TRBJ2-7; possible D gene TRBD2, 6 bases. The V end lost 0 bases, the J end lost 5 bases, and 9 bases lay between the germline ends. This CDR3 is built from 13 residues. Germline assignment: CDR1 SGHRS and CDR2 YFSETQ. The CDR3 DNA reads as TGCGCCAGCAGCTTGGAGGGACTCGACGAGCAGTACTTC. Its translation is CASSLEGLDEQYF.

CDR3 in DNA: TGTGCCAGCAGCCAGGGACTAGCGGGAGTAGGAGGACTAGGAGATACGCAGTATTTT. It encodes CASSQGLAGVGGLGDTQYF. The chain links TRBV11-2 to TRBJ2-3; 14 bases map to TRBD2. Germline CDR1 is SGHAT and CDR2 is FQNNGV. Trimming cost V 5 bases and J 5 bases; bases outside gene matches: 15. The CDR3 is made up of 19 amino acids.

At least ten counts were recorded for this clone. This sequence joins TRBV2 and TRBJ1-5, with 7 bases matching TRBD1. The V and J ends lost 8 bases and 3 bases, in that order; junction bases with no gene match: 10. The length of the CDR3 is 15 residues. The germline gives CDR1 SNHLY, CDR2 FYNNEI. CDR3 in amino acids: CASQTGRLANQPQHF. CDR3 DNA sequence: TGTGCCAGCCAGACAGGGAGGCTCGCCAATCAGCCCCAGCATTTT.

As to this clone: The same CDR3 also results from other DNA sequences found in this sample. The gene calls are TRBV6-5 and TRBJ2-7, with 10 bases that match TRBD2. This CDR3 contains 14 residues. The V segment lost 6 bases and the J segment 2 bases; nucleotides outside the gene matches: 4. Germline V gives CDR1 MNHEY, CDR2 SVGAGI. The CDR3 bases are TGTGCCAGCAGCACAAGCGGGGGGGCCTACGAGCAGTACTTC. Encoded protein: CASSTSGGAYEQYF.

V and J are TRBV10-3 and TRBJ1-5, with 8 bases aligning to TRBD1. Germline CDR1 ENHRY, CDR2 SYGVKD. This CDR3 has 18 amino acids. The V and J ends lost 3 bases and 5 bases, in that order; junction bases with no gene match: 15. Written as DNA, the CDR3 is TGTGCCATCAGTGAAGTGAAACTGGGACAGGAAGTCGATCAGCCCCAGCATTTT. This sequence encodes CAISEVKLGQEVDQPQHF.

This clone appeared once. The rearrangement links TRBV30 to TRBJ2-7; 7 nucleotides line up with TRBD2. Germline V gene data show CDR1 as GTSNPN and CDR2 as SVGIG (reference sequence). V shed 0 bases, J shed 4 bases, and the junction held 12 bases outside the gene matches. CDR3 length equals 16 residues. This CDR3 reads CAWSVPGAGEWYEQYF. CDR3 coding DNA: TGTGCCTGGAGTGTCCCCGGCGCGGGAGAATGGTACGAGCAGTACTTC.

The chain is built from TRBV19 and TRBJ1-4; 7 positions agree with TRBD1. V lost 1 base, J lost 10 bases, and 3 bases stayed unmatched. Germline values: CDR1 LNHDA, CDR2 SQIVND (reference sequence). The CDR3 loop spans 13 amino acids. In DNA form, the CDR3 reads TGTGCCAGTAGTATAGCCCCAGGGGGAAAACTGTTTTTT. This codes for CASSIAPGGKLFF.

This sequence joins TRBV5-4 and TRBJ2-7, with D possibly TRBD2 on 5 matching bases. The CDR3 length is 12 residues. Germline lookup yields CDR1 SGHNT and CDR2 YYREEE (reference sequence). V was cut by 0 bases and J by 7 bases, with 8 bases left in between. The CDR3 protein is CASSLEAEEQYF. CDR3 sequence (DNA): TGTGCCAGCAGCTTGGAAGCGGAGGAGCAGTACTTC.

V usage is TRBV5-5 and J usage is TRBJ2-7, with 7 bases matching TRBD1. This CDR3 has 14 residues. V shed 2 bases and J 1 base; nucleotides not matched to a gene: 3. Germline lookup yields CDR1 SGHKS and CDR2 YYEKEE (reference sequence). The CDR3 region is CASSLRQGSYEQYF. The CDR3 nucleotides are TGTGCCAGCAGCTTACGACAGGGATCCTACGAGCAGTACTTC.

At least ten counts were recorded for this clone. The chain links TRBV2 to TRBJ2-7, with D possibly TRBD2 on 5 matching bases. The CDR3 length is 11 residues. The V end lost 4 bases, the J end lost 7 bases, and 8 bases lay between the germline ends. Germline V gives CDR1 SNHLY, CDR2 FYNNEI. CDR3 sequence (DNA): TGTGCCAGCAGTGTCGGCGGGGAGCAGTACTTC. Its translation is CASSVGGEQYF.

The V call is TRBV5-4, the J call TRBJ1-4; D remains ambiguous. CDR1 is SGHNT, CDR2 YYREEE, per germline (reference sequence). The CDR3 runs to 15 residues. V gave up 1 base and J gave up 7 bases, with 14 bases separating them. The CDR3 region is CASSLSGLGGEKLFF. For the CDR3, the DNA is TGTGCCAGCAGCTTGAGTGGGCTGGGTGGTGAAAAACTGTTTTTT.

The rearrangement links TRBV4-2 to TRBJ2-2; D is uncertain. The CDR3 is made up of 16 amino acids. V shed 1 base and J shed 0 bases, with 9 bases lying between them. Per the germline V gene, CDR1 is LGHNA and CDR2 is YNFKEQ. CDR3 in amino acids: CASSQADFANTGELFF. Here the CDR3 DNA reads TGTGCCAGCAGCCAAGCTGACTTCGCGAACACCGGGGAGCTGTTTTTT.

This chain uses TRBV23-1 with TRBJ2-6, with no clear D. TRBV23-1 is flagged as an ORF with uncertain function. Trimming removed 9 bases at V and 0 bases at J, with 15 bases between. This CDR3 region has 16 residues. The CDR3 sequence: CARLHFLSSGANVLTF. The DNA of the CDR3 is TGCGCCAGACTACATTTCCTCAGCTCTGGGGCCAACGTCCTGACTTTC.

This clone was picked up one time. The chain recombines TRBV20-1 with TRBJ2-7; D not resolved. The germline V and J ends were trimmed by 4 bases and 4 bases, with 8 bases remaining between them. Germline loops: CDR1 DFQATT, CDR2 SNEGSKA (reference sequence). This CDR3 region has 11 residues. CDR3 loop: CSANRKYEQYF. CDR3 nucleotide sequence: TGCAGTGCTAATAGAAAATACGAGCAGTACTTC.

The chain uses TRBV9 and TRBJ1-1, with a weak D call TRBD1 (6 bases). There are 15 residues in the CDR3. The V end lost 4 bases, the J end lost 3 bases, and 16 bases lay between the germline ends. Germline CDR1 SGDLS, CDR2 YYNGEE. The CDR3 is CASSRTNREDTEAFF. The CDR3 region has the DNA TGTGCCAGCAGCCGAACCAACAGGGAAGACACTGAAGCTTTCTTT.

J is TRBJ1-1 and V is TRBV6-1; tentatively, D is TRBD1 (5 bases). The V end was cut by 3 bases, the J end by 10 bases, with 15 bases between. CDR1 is MNHNS and CDR2 is SASEGT in the germline V gene. This CDR3 region has 13 residues. Here the CDR3 DNA reads TGTGCCAGCAGTGACGGACACAGTCGGCGAGCTTTCTTT. Protein: CASSDGHSRRAFF.

The V gene is TRBV10-3, the J gene TRBJ2-7; no clear D. In germline, CDR1 is ENHRY, CDR2 SYGVKD. Trimming removed 2 bases at V and 7 bases at J, with 6 bases between. This CDR3 has 11 amino acids. CDR3 DNA: TGTGCCATCAGTGAGGCGACAGAGCAGTACTTC. Amino acid sequence: CAISEATEQYF.

The table lists this clone with a few counts. Written as DNA, the CDR3 is TGCGCCAGCAGCTTCGGACAGGAGGATGGCTACACCTTC. Translation: CASSFGQEDGYTF. The chain links TRBV5-1 to TRBJ1-2; 7 bases fit TRBD1. Germline CDR1 and CDR2: SGHRS and YFSETQ. The CDR3 consists of 13 residues. J gave up 6 bases and V 2 bases, and 4 bases lay outside the gene matches.

The CDR3 loop is CASRTGTGTFEQYF. The CDR3 region has the DNA TGTGCCAGCAGAACCGGGACAGGGACATTTGAGCAGTACTTC. The rearrangement joins TRBV6-5 to TRBJ2-7; TRBD1 agrees at 9 bases. Germline V gives CDR1 MNHEY, CDR2 SVGAGI. The CDR3 runs to 14 residues. Trimming took 6 bases from V and 7 from J; bases not matched to a gene: 10.

Only one count was recorded for this clone. This CDR3 is CASSQGTQGVNTEAFF. The DNA for the CDR3 is TGTGCCAGCAGCCAAGGGACACAGGGGGTGAACACTGAAGCTTTCTTT. This chain joins TRBV3-1 (or the pseudogene TRBV3-2) and TRBJ1-1; 8 bases agree with TRBD1. J was trimmed by 0 bases and V by 1 base; bases with no gene match: 4. The germline V gene encodes CDR1 LGHDT and CDR2 YNNKEL (reference sequence). The CDR3 is made up of 16 amino acids.

The CDR3 coding sequence is TGTGCCAGCAGTGAAAGGCAGGGAGGGAATCAGCCCCAGCATTTT. Translation gives CASSERQGGNQPQHF. The genes are TRBV6-1 and TRBJ1-5, with D maybe TRBD1 (5 bases). V shed 2 bases and J shed 4 bases, with 12 bases lying between them. The CDR3 sequence is 15 residues long. Germline CDR1 is MNHNS and CDR2 is SASEGT.

V and J are TRBV6-1 and TRBJ1-3; tentatively, D is TRBD1 (6 bases). This CDR3 is built from 16 residues. Germline CDR1 MNHNS, CDR2 SASEGT. Trimming cost V 3 bases and J 2 bases, with 14 bases left between them. The CDR3, as DNA: TGTGCCAGCAGTGAGTGGGGGGGCCACGCTGGAAACACCATATATTTT. This encodes CASSEWGGHAGNTIYF.

The rearrangement joins TRBV5-1 to TRBJ2-7; 11 bases agree with TRBD2. Germline CDR1 is SGHRS and CDR2 is YFSETQ. V lost 0 bases, J lost 5 bases, and 7 bases stayed unmatched. This CDR3 comprises 16 residues. The CDR3, as DNA: TGCGCCAGCAGCTTGGCCCCGACTAGCGGGAACCACGAGCAGTACTTC. Its translation: CASSLAPTSGNHEQYF. The full variable domain, in which reference TRBV5-1 and TRBJ2-7 provide the parts outside the CDR3, is KAGVTQTPRYLIKTRGQQVTLSCSPISGHRSVSWYQQTPGQGLQFLFEYFSETQRNKGNFPGRFSGRQFSNSRSEMNVSTLELGDSALYLCASSLAPTSGNHEQYFGPGTRLTVT.